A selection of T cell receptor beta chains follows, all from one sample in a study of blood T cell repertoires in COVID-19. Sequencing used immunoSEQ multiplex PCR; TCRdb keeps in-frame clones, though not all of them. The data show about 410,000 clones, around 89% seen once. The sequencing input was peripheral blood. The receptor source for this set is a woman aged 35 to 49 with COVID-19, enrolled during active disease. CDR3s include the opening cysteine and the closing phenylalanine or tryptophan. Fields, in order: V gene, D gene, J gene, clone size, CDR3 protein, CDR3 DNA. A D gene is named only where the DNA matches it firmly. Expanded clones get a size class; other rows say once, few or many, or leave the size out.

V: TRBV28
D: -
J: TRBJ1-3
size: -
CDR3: CASSRGGRNTIYF
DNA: TGTGCCAGCAGTCGGGGAGGCAGAAACACCATATATTTT

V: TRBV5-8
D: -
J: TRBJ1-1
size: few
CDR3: CASSLGFGDTTEAFF
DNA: TGTGCCAGCAGCTTGGGCTTCGGGGACACCACTGAAGCTTTCTTT

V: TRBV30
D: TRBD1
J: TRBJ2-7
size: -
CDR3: CAWNPGTGFYEQYF
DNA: TGTGCCTGGAACCCCGGGACAGGGTTCTACGAGCAGTACTTC

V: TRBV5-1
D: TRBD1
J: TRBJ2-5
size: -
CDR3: CASSLFRDRGLETQYF
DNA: TGCGCCAGCAGCTTATTCCGGGACAGGGGTTTAGAGACCCAGTACTTC

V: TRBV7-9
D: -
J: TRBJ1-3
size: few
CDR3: CASSFYSGNTIYF
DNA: TGTGCCAGCAGCTTCTACTCTGGAAACACCATATATTTT

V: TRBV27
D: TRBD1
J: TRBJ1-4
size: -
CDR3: CASSQGQGNEKLFF
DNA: TGTGCCAGCAGTCAGGGACAGGGAAATGAAAAACTGTTTTTT

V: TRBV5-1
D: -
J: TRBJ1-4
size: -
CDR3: CASSLGRPKAEKLFF
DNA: TGCGCCAGCTCCCTAGGGAGGCCTAAGGCCGAAAAACTGTTTTTT

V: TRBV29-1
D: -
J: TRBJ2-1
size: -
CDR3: CSALTRRDEQFF
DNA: TGCAGCGCACTGACTAGGCGGGATGAGCAGTTCTTC

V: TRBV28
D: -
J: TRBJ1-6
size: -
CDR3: CASTLAGGNSPLHF
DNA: TGTGCCAGCACCCTTGCTGGAGGGAATTCACCCCTCCACTTT

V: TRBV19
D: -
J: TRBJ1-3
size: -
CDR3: CATKTAGNTIYF
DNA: TGTGCCACCAAGACAGCTGGAAACACCATATATTTT

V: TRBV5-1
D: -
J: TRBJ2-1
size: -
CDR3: CASSLLAARSYNEQFF
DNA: TGCGCCAGCAGCCTTTTAGCGGCGAGGTCCTACAATGAGCAGTTCTTC

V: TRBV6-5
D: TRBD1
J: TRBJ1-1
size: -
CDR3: CASGMTGENTEAFF
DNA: TGTGCCAGCGGTATGACAGGGGAGAACACTGAAGCTTTCTTT

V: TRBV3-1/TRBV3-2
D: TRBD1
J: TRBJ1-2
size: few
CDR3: CASSQDRGPGYTF
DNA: TGTGCCAGCAGCCAAGACAGGGGGCCTGGCTACACCTTC

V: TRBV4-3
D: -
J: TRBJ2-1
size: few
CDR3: CASSQSRTYNEQFF
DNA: TGCGCCAGCAGCCAATCTAGAACCTACAATGAGCAGTTCTTC

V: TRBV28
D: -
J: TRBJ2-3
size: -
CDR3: CASSSLGGSPMSTDTQYF
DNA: TGTGCCAGCAGTTCCCTCGGCGGGTCTCCTATGAGCACAGATACGCAGTATTTT

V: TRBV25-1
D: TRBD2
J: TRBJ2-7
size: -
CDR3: CASRASGGYEQYF
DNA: TGTGCCAGCAGGGCTAGCGGGGGCTACGAGCAGTACTTC

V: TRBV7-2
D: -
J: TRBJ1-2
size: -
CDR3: CASSPMPVGYGYTF
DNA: TGTGCCAGCAGCCCCATGCCGGTTGGCTATGGCTACACCTTC

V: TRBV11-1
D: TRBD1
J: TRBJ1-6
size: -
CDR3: CASSRGTGPALHF
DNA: TGTGCCAGCAGCCGCGGGACAGGGCCAGCCCTCCACTTT

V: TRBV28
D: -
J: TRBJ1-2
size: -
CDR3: CASSLWWGLNNYGYTF
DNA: TGTGCCAGCAGTTTATGGTGGGGACTCAATAACTATGGCTACACCTTC

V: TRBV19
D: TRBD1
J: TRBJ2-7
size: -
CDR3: CASKRTGTNEQYF
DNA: TGTGCCAGTAAGAGGACAGGGACCAACGAGCAGTACTTC

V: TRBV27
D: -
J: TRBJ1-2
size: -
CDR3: CASSLFGGTDYGYTF
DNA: TGTGCCAGCAGTTTATTCGGGGGTACAGACTATGGCTACACCTTC

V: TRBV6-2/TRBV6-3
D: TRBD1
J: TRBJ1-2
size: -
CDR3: CASSRPTGSYGYTF
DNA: TGTGCCAGCAGTCGCCCGACAGGGTCGTATGGCTACACCTTC

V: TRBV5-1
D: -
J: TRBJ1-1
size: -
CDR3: CASSFSGMNTEAFF
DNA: TGCGCCAGCAGCTTCTCCGGGATGAACACTGAAGCTTTCTTT

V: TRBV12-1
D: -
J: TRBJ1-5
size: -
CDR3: CASSFWHGREGYQPQHF
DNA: TGTGCCAGCAGTTTTTGGCACGGCAGGGAGGGCTATCAGCCCCAGCATTTT

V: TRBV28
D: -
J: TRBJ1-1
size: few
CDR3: CASTQRGTEAFF
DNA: TGTGCCAGCACTCAAAGGGGCACTGAAGCTTTCTTT

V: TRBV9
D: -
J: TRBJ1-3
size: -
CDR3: CASSRGGEVGGNTIYF
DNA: TGTGCCAGCAGCCGCGGGGGGGAAGTCGGTGGAAACACCATATATTTT

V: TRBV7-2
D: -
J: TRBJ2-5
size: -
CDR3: CASSFGLSGSETQYF
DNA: TGTGCCAGCAGCTTCGGCCTCTCGGGATCGGAGACCCAGTACTTC

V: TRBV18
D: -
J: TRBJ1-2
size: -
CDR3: CASSPVTGYGYTF
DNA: TGTGCCAGCTCACCAGTGACAGGATATGGCTACACCTTC

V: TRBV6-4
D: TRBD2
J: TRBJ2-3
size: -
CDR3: CASSLGGATDTQYF
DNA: TGTGCCAGCAGTCTCGGGGGGGCAACAGATACGCAGTATTTT

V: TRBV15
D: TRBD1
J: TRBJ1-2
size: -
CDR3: CATSRFRGQSGGYTF
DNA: TGTGCCACCAGCAGATTCAGGGGGCAATCAGGTGGCTACACCTTC

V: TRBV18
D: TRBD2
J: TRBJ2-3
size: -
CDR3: CASSPPSGGRSTDTQYF
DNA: TGTGCCAGCTCACCGCCTAGCGGGGGGCGGAGCACAGATACGCAGTATTTT

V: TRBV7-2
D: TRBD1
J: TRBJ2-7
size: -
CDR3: CASSLLYPTGASEQYF
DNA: TGTGCCAGCAGCTTATTGTATCCCACAGGGGCCAGCGAGCAGTACTTC

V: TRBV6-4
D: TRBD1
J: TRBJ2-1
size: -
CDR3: CASSDLSGTGVDEQFF
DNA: TGTGCCAGCAGTGACTTATCCGGGACAGGGGTCGATGAGCAGTTCTTC

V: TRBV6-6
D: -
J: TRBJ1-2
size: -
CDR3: CASTTVGGDYGYTF
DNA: TGTGCCAGCACCACCGTCGGGGGTGACTATGGCTACACCTTC

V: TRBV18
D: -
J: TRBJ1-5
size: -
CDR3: CASSPGTEGYQSAQHF
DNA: TGTGCCAGCTCCCCAGGGACTGAGGGATACCAATCGGCCCAGCATTTT

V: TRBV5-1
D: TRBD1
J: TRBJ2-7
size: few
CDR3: CASSPSGQRSYEQYF
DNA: TGCGCCAGCAGCCCCTCGGGACAGAGATCCTACGAGCAGTACTTC

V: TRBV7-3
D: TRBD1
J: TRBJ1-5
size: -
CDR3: CASSKDRVNQPQHF
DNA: TGTGCCAGCAGCAAGGACAGGGTCAACCAGCCCCAGCATTTT

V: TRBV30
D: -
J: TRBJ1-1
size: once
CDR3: CAWSRWTEAFF
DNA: TGTGCCTGGAGTCGGTGGACTGAAGCTTTCTTT